This T cell receptor (beta chain) was sequenced for a study of T cells in Graves' hyperthyroidism and ophthalmopathy. An approximately 9.4 ml volume of fresh peripheral blood provided the PBMCs. Many counts were recorded for this clonotype. The investigators amplified TCR beta CDR3 regions from RNA transcripts. An initial round of RT-PCR targeting the TCR CDR3 relied on the HTBI primer set. TCRdb re-called the multiplex PCR reads through MiXCR, storing one row per CDR3 protein. The table lists approximately 150,000 distinct CDR3 sequences, approximately 9% of them singletons. This CDR3 spans 16 amino acids. The germline V gene encodes CDR1 SGHTA and CDR2 FQGNSA. V was clipped by 5 bases and J by 3 bases; unmatched bases: 6.

The source is a woman aged 18-29 years with Graves' hyperthyroidism that later progressed to Graves' ophthalmopathy. Sequencing was done on a sample of blood. This chain links TRBV7-2 with TRBJ2-3; 12 bases map to TRBD2. The CDR3 sequence: CASSQRTSGTTDTQYF. CDR3 nucleotide sequence: TGTGCCAGCAGCCAACGGACTAGCGGGACAACAGATACGCAGTATTTT.